A selection of T cell receptor beta chains follows, all from one sample in a study of quantifying T cell responses using KT2 cells. From the UMI-ligation and nested PCR reads, TCRdb called clonotypes with MiXCR, one entry per CDR3 protein. The sample has 50,000 to 70,000 distinct CDR3 sequences, 9% to 15% seen once; the top ten hold roughly 9.5%. The sample taken for sequencing was PBMCs spiked with cells of the T cell clone KT2. The receptors stem from a human donor. Each CDR3 is given with its conserved first and last residue. The order of the fields is J gene, V gene, clone size, CDR3 protein. Rows give clone size only sometimes, using once, few, many, or a class for an expanded clone.

>TRBJ1-2|TRBV29-1|few
CSTLSGEVGYTF
>TRBJ1-2|TRBV20-1|few
CSAPPQGRNGYTF
>TRBJ2-6|TRBV29-1|-
CSVRGSGANVLTF
>TRBJ2-7|TRBV7-8|many
CASSLGGGLAYEQYF
>TRBJ1-1|TRBV11-2|-
CASSFQRGGTEAFF
>TRBJ2-5|TRBV9|-
CASSTSGGAAETQYF
>TRBJ2-2|TRBV3-1|-
CASSQGLAGANTGELFF
>TRBJ1-2|TRBV19|few
CASSWTGKGYGYTF
>TRBJ1-4|TRBV6-1|few
CASSEVEGQGNEKLFF
>TRBJ2-1|TRBV4-1|few
CASSRLAISYNEQFF
>TRBJ2-2|TRBV12-3/TRBV12-4|-
CASSFGRIGELFF
>TRBJ1-3|TRBV29-1|-
CSARGRLCSGNTIYF
>TRBJ2-1|TRBV6-2/TRBV6-3|many
CASRRLAGGPDEQFF
>TRBJ2-7|TRBV19|many
CASSWSGHEQYF
>TRBJ2-1|TRBV20-1|few
CSALAGAPVRNEQFF
>TRBJ1-4|TRBV18|-
CASSPPGKPNEKLFF
>TRBJ2-3|TRBV20-1|few
CSANPPSGSGFTDTQYF
>TRBJ2-3|TRBV5-1|-
CASSLDLTDTQYF
>TRBJ2-3|TRBV18|-
CASSPMSGPSTDTQYF
>TRBJ2-7|TRBV9|medium-sized
CASSGQGAYEQYF
>TRBJ1-4|TRBV7-9|-
CASSPGDIPPTGVNEKLFF
>TRBJ2-5|TRBV3-1|few
CASSPRGNWGETQYF
>TRBJ1-2|TRBV9|-
CASSVAGYGYTF
>TRBJ1-1|TRBV5-6|-
CASSRKDRVAPPIF
>TRBJ2-1|TRBV12-3/TRBV12-4|-
CASSLAYPQRGAGASYNEQFF
>TRBJ2-3|TRBV4-3|-
CASSQEAGRGTDTQYF
>TRBJ2-1|TRBV6-4|many
CASSVRDSAYNEQFF
>TRBJ2-5|TRBV3-1|-
CASSLDVQETQYF
>TRBJ2-5|TRBV7-9|many
CASSFFDEEGETQYF
>TRBJ1-5|TRBV12-3/TRBV12-4|-
CASSLGLGNQPQHF
>TRBJ1-1|TRBV7-9|-
CASSLEWAEAFF
>TRBJ2-3|TRBV10-3|few
CAISERSGATDTQYF
>TRBJ1-4|TRBV2|-
CASSVWDRGEKLFF
>TRBJ2-5|TRBV12-3/TRBV12-4|few
CASTTSSGRETQYF
>TRBJ2-6|TRBV7-9|few
CASSLTGRSLSGANVLTF
>TRBJ2-7|TRBV12-1|-
CASSPQPVTYEQYF
>TRBJ1-6|TRBV20-1|few
CSAASGGASPLHF
>TRBJ1-1|TRBV5-1|-
CASSFSGTEAFF
>TRBJ2-7|TRBV29-1|-
CSVEDPGLPSYEQYF
>TRBJ2-6|TRBV7-3|-
CASSLIEESGANVLTF
>TRBJ2-1|TRBV12-3/TRBV12-4|few
CASSLTSVDEQFF
>TRBJ1-6|TRBV12-3/TRBV12-4|few
CASSLRDSYNSPLHF
>TRBJ1-5|TRBV7-8|many
CASSTRRDGQPQHF
>TRBJ2-1|TRBV7-9|-
CAGSQRGSGLEAGGLGEQFF
>TRBJ2-7|TRBV7-2|many
CASSPQGLDEQYF
>TRBJ2-7|TRBV12-3/TRBV12-4|-
CASSFHSSSTEQYF
>TRBJ1-5|TRBV27|-
CASSQNVGNQPQHF
>TRBJ2-7|TRBV20-1|-
CSARSGVAYEQYF
>TRBJ2-2|TRBV18|few
CASSPGRTTGELFF